This T cell receptor beta chain was identified in a study of beta chain features in type 1 diabetes. The study, taken as a whole, reports: Type 1 diabetes patients had fewer VDJ junction insertions and more deletions.

The sequenced template was cDNA made from the entire isolated RNA. Assay used: immunoSEQ multiplex PCR; TCRdb lists only in-frame clones, some missing. The table records under 900,000 clones, roughly 15% of them present only once. About this clone: Its target is unknown.

The ends were cut back, 4 bases at V and 0 bases at J, with 10 bases in the middle. Germline assignment: CDR1 SQVTM and CDR2 ANQGSEA. The CDR3 spans 14 residues. About 110 mL of blood, on average, came from one heparinised draw per donor. CD45RO/CCR7/CD25/CD127/CD95/CD27 sorting isolated CD4+ naive, central memory, regulatory and stem cell-like memory cells. Purities over 95% were achieved in all sorted populations. The V and J genes are TRBV29-1 and TRBJ2-1; no clear D gene. Sequencing was carried out using naive CD4+ T cells from blood. The source of this sequence is a woman younger than 35 in good health. The CDR3 nucleotides are TGCAGCGTTGGTGCGGCCGCCTCCTACAATGAGCAGTTCTTC. This translates into CSVGAAASYNEQFF.